The 5 T cell receptor beta chains below all came from one sample that was sequenced in a study of cytomegalovirus exposure and HLA in healthy donors. Vbeta (60) and Jbeta (13) primers were used in the PCR. This table comes from immunoSEQ multiplex PCR, and its TCRdb copy is limited to in-frame clones, with some not included. The table records roughly 71,000 clones, 78% of them present only once. Input material: PBMCs. The origin of the receptors is a girl between 5 and 17 years old in good health and CMV-seropositive.

The chain combines TRBV4-2 with TRBJ2-7; 8 bases match TRBD1. CDR1 and CDR2 from the germline V gene are LGHNA and YNFKEQ. The CDR3 runs to 15 residues. Unmatched junction bases numbered 12, after V lost 7 bases and J lost 4 bases. The DNA for the CDR3 is TGTGCCAGCACTGATGCCGACAGGGGTTCGTACGAGCAGTACTTC. Protein: CASTDADRGSYEQYF.

The chain is built from TRBV28 and TRBJ2-5; 12 bases line up with TRBD2. The CDR3 contains 14 residues. Losses at the gene ends were 9 bases for V and 4 bases for J; bases not matched to a gene: 6. Germline V gives CDR1 MDHEN, CDR2 SYDVKM. The CDR3 reads CASTLAGGPETQYF. CDR3 DNA: TGTGCCAGTACCCTAGCGGGGGGGCCAGAGACCCAGTACTTC.

This clone appeared a few times. The chain carries TRBV10-2 and TRBJ1-1; 11 positions agree with TRBD1. The V and J ends lost 6 bases and 4 bases, in that order; junction bases with no gene match: 4. Per the germline V gene, CDR1 is WSHSY and CDR2 is SAAADI. This CDR3 has 14 residues. CDR3 loop: CASREDRGPTEAFF. Written as DNA, the CDR3 is TGCGCCAGCAGGGAGGACAGGGGGCCCACTGAAGCTTTCTTT.

The genes are TRBV5-1 and TRBJ1-1, with a possible D match to TRBD1 (5 bases). Germline lookup yields CDR1 SGHRS and CDR2 YFSETQ. CDR3 length equals 16 residues. V lost 3 bases to trimming and J lost 0 bases, with 15 bases between them. The CDR3 sequence: CASSSHPQGMNTEAFF. CDR3 DNA sequence: TGCGCCAGCAGCTCGCACCCTCAGGGCATGAACACTGAAGCTTTCTTT.

The genes are TRBV7-9 and TRBJ2-1; 11 nucleotides align to TRBD2. The CDR3 is 16 amino acids. Germline values: CDR1 SEHNR, CDR2 FQNEAQ (reference sequence). V gave up 3 bases and J gave up 8 bases; unmatched junction bases: 9. In DNA, the CDR3 is TGTGCCAGCAGCTTTTCCCTACTAGCGGGAGCGGATGAGCAGTTCTTC. Amino acids: CASSFSLLAGADEQFF.